The TCR beta chain described here comes from a study of Graves' ophthalmopathy and Graves' hyperthyroidism. Looking at the study overall: Researchers classed hyperthyroidism as stable given no ophthalmopathy within 18 months of follow-up.

This CDR3 is 15 amino acids long. CDR1 and CDR2 (germline): SGHTA, FQGNSA. The TCR beta CDR3 regions underwent amplification from RNA transcripts. First-round RT-PCR employed HTBI primers, with a second-round multiplex PCR after it. In TCRdb, the multiplex PCR reads were re-called with MiXCR into one record per CDR3 protein. The sample contains over a million distinct CDR3 sequences, 35% to 40% of which appear only once. This clonotype was detected a few times. A much larger clone lies one base from this, so it may be a read error. The sample taken for sequencing was peripheral blood or thyroid tissue (not recorded which). V gene TRBV7-2 combines with J gene TRBJ2-5; 9 bases match TRBD2. This clonotype originated in an adult man with Graves' hyperthyroidism. CDR3 coding DNA: TGTGCCAGCAGCTTCGGCGGGAGGGTAGGAGAGACCCAGTGCTTC. This translates into CASSFGGRVGETQCF. The whole variable domain, remainder taken from reference TRBV7-2 and TRBJ2-5, is GAGVSQSPSNKVTEKGKDVELRCDPISGHTALYWYRQSLGQGLEFLIYFQGNSAPDKSGLPSDRFSAERTGGSVSTLTIQRTQQEDSAVYLCASSFGGRVGETQCFGPGTRLLVL.